The present T cell receptor (beta chain) was sequenced within a study of T cell repertoires in cytomegalovirus infection. MiXCR, run by TCRdb on the reads, gives a single entry per CDR3 protein. The sample holds hundreds of thousands of distinct CDR3 sequences, about 30% seen once. The V and J ends lost 2 bases and 4 bases respectively, with 5 bases between them. The germline V gene has CDR1 LNHDA and CDR2 SQIVND (reference sequence). CDR3 size: 12 residues. About this clonotype itself: What it binds is unknown.

The source is a human donor in good health (CMV status not recorded). Some clones in this sample may be carry-over from other donors' samples. This chain connects TRBV19 to TRBJ2-5; D gene ambiguous. The material was cultured PBMCs, obtained from culture after CMV antigen stimulation. The DNA of the CDR3 is TGTGCCAGTAGTATACCCGGAGAGACCCAGTACTTC. Protein product: CASSIPGETQYF.